This T cell receptor beta chain was obtained from a study of T cell repertoires in cytomegalovirus infection. Overall study: Epitope selection comprised recently identified HLA-C-restricted CMV epitopes and well-studied HLA-B-restricted CMV epitopes. Public TCR beta signature analysis indicated the presence of both CMV infection and matching HLA type. Study-level points and caveats: Clonotypes of TCR beta that were HLA-C-restricted and CMV-specific dominated the ex vivo response. Summed frequency of public TCR beta families distinguished CMV carriers with the relevant HLA.

Germline V gene data show CDR1 as SGHVT and CDR2 as SQSDAQ. The CDR3 runs to 16 residues. TCRdb independently ran MiXCR on the reads; one entry per CDR3 protein. The profile shows approximately 990,000 distinct CDR3 sequences, roughly 31% of them singletons. Concerning this clonotype: Its target is not known. A junction end diverges from the germline sequence, so it may reflect a read error.

The clonotype originates from a human donor in good health (CMV status not recorded). Some clones in this sample may be carry-over from other donors' samples. The sequencing here drew on cultured CD8+ T cells from PBMCs, taken from culture after CMV antigen stimulation. The chain links TRBV7-4 to TRBJ1-2, with a possible D match to TRBD1 (5 bases). DNA for the CDR3: TGTGCCAGCAGCTTAGGAGTGGGGCAAGCCAGCTATGGCTGCACCTTC. It is translated as CASSLGVGQASYGCTF.